Listed below are T cell receptor beta chains from one sample, sequenced in a study of T cell repertoires in cytomegalovirus infection. TCRdb fed the reads into MiXCR, producing one record per CDR3 protein. This repertoire shows approximately 730,000 distinct CDR3 sequences, 25% to 30% found once; its top ten account for around 12%. Their antigens are not known. The material sequenced was cultured CD8+ T cells from PBMCs, taken from culture after CMV antigen stimulation. The receptor source for this set is a human donor in good health (CMV status not recorded). Some clones in this sample may be carry-over from other donors' samples. CDR3s include the opening cysteine and the closing phenylalanine or tryptophan. A D gene is named only where the DNA matches it firmly. Size is stated for part of the rows, as once, few or many counts, or as a class when the clone is expanded.

TRBV4-1	16	TRBD1	few	TRBJ1-6	CASSREEGTGNSPLHF
TRBV6-5	14	-	-	TRBJ1-3	CASSYSNGRNTIYF
TRBV7-9	12	-	many	TRBJ2-7	CASSLDTYEQYF
TRBV15	15	-	-	TRBJ1-5	CATSRGQGLSQPQHF
TRBV4-3	17	TRBD2	-	TRBJ2-3	CASSHLVGAGGTDTQYF
TRBV7-6	17	TRBD2	-	TRBJ2-5	CASSPTSERGDGETRYF
TRBV7-9	15	-	-	TRBJ2-5	CASSSGTQSQETQYF
TRBV7-6	14	TRBD1	few	TRBJ2-5	CASSSTGGSKTQYF
TRBV19	15	-	-	TRBJ1-1	CASSFERPVNTEAFF
TRBV7-9	14	-	many	TRBJ1-4	CASSPGQLDEKLFF
TRBV6-2/TRBV6-3	16	-	-	TRBJ1-1	CASSLGGFYLNTEAFF